Following are 9 T cell receptor beta chains from one sample sequenced in a study of cytomegalovirus exposure and HLA in healthy donors. In the PCR, 60 Vbeta and 13 Jbeta primers were used. Using immunoSEQ multiplex PCR, the repertoire was profiled, and TCRdb retains in-frame clones only, with some absent. The repertoire includes approximately 160,000 clones, about 75% of them detected once, and approximately 5% sits in the top ten. Sequenced: PBMCs. The receptors stem from a man in his late teens or twenties in good health and CMV-seropositive.

This chain links TRBV6-1 with TRBJ1-5; 7 nucleotides agree with TRBD1. CDR1 and CDR2 (germline): MNHNS, SASEGT. The V segment lost 6 bases and the J segment 0 bases; nucleotides outside the gene matches: 5. The CDR3 has 15 amino acids. CDR3 residues: CASSGGTDSNQPQHF. In nucleotides, the CDR3 is TGTGCCAGCAGCGGAGGGACAGATAGCAATCAGCCCCAGCATTTT.

This clone was seen a single time. V gene TRBV19 combines with J gene TRBJ2-5; D possibly corresponds to TRBD2 (6 bases). This CDR3 is 13 amino acids long. Trimming stripped 6 bases from V and 4 bases from J, with 12 bases between. CDR1 LNHDA and CDR2 SQIVND come from the germline V gene (reference sequence). The CDR3 here is CASSQGGRETQYF. The CDR3, as DNA: TGTGCCAGTAGCCAGGGAGGCCGAGAGACCCAGTACTTC. The variable domain in full, with the rest retrieved from reference TRBV19 and TRBJ2-5, is DGGITQSPKYLFRKEGQNVTLSCEQNLNHDAMYWYRQDPGQGLRLIYYSQIVNDFQKGDIAEGYSVSREKKESFPLTVTSAQKNPTAFYLCASSQGGRETQYFGPGTRLLVL.

The chain couples TRBV6-9 to TRBJ2-3, with TRBD1 as a possible D gene (6 bases). Germline CDR1 reads MNHGY; CDR2 reads SVAAGI. This CDR3 comprises 14 residues. The ends were cut back, 6 bases at V and 1 base at J, with 11 bases in the middle. CDR3 in amino acids: CASSDRLGTDTQYF. The CDR3 nucleotides are TGTGCCAGCAGCGACAGGTTAGGCACAGATACGCAGTATTTT.

This clone has only a few counts. V is TRBV9 and J is TRBJ2-3; D gene unclear. Trimming took off 4 bases at V and 3 bases at J, with 15 bases between the two ends. This CDR3 spans 15 amino acids. Germline-derived CDR1 and CDR2 are SGDLS and YYNGEE. This CDR3 reads CASSPRSLNTDTQYF. In DNA form, the CDR3 reads TGTGCCAGCAGCCCCCGGAGCTTAAATACAGATACGCAGTATTTT.

The chain carries TRBV19 and TRBJ1-1; possibly TRBD1 for D (5 bases). The CDR3 spans 14 residues. Trimming took off 5 bases at V and 1 base at J, with 11 bases between the two ends. Germline CDR1 LNHDA, CDR2 SQIVND (reference sequence). For the CDR3, the DNA is TGTGCCAGTAGTGTAGCCACAGGGAACACTGAAGCTTTCTTT. The encoded protein is CASSVATGNTEAFF.

The CDR3 nucleotides are TGTGCCAGTAGAAGCCAGGGTTTCACAGATACGCAGTATTTT. It yields the protein CASRSQGFTDTQYF. V is TRBV19 and J is TRBJ2-3; TRBD1 is a possible D gene (5 bases). The CDR3 has 14 residues. The V gene's germline CDR1 is LNHDA and CDR2 SQIVND (reference sequence). Between the trimmed V and J ends, which lost 6 bases and 2 bases, there was a span of 12 bases.

The chain joins TRBV5-1 to TRBJ1-1; D is ambiguous. The CDR3 extends over 13 amino acids. The germline V gene has CDR1 SGHRS and CDR2 YFSETQ. V gave up 4 bases and J gave up 1 base, with 8 bases separating them. The CDR3 spells CASSMRANTEAFF. The DNA of the CDR3 is TGCGCCAGCAGCATGAGGGCGAACACTGAAGCTTTCTTT.

In nucleotides, the CDR3 is TGTGCCAGCAGCCGGACTAGAACTAATGAGCAGTTCTTC. Translating gives CASSRTRTNEQFF. The V gene is TRBV5-4, the J gene TRBJ2-1; 7 nucleotides align to TRBD2. Germline trimming cut 4 bases from V and 7 bases from J; bases unmatched to any gene: 5. CDR1 and CDR2 from the germline V gene are SGHNT and YYREEE (reference sequence). CDR3 size: 13 residues.

This clone was seen a few times. The chain recombines TRBV7-8 with TRBJ1-1; D possibly corresponds to TRBD1 (6 bases). V was trimmed by 1 base and J by 0 bases, leaving 15 bases between them. This CDR3 is 17 amino acids long. Germline CDR1 SGHVS, CDR2 FQNEAQ. CDR3 amino acids: CASSLVQGRAMNTEAFF. As DNA, the CDR3 is TGTGCCAGCAGCTTAGTCCAGGGGAGGGCGATGAACACTGAAGCTTTCTTT.